This T cell receptor beta chain was captured in a study of beta chain features in type 1 diabetes. All of the isolated RNA was reverse transcribed, so expressed TCRB transcripts were sequenced. The data were produced by immunoSEQ multiplex PCR, yet TCRdb's version contains in-frame clones alone and is incomplete. This sample has under 400,000 clones, with 10% to 15% found just once. With respect to this clone: The antigen remains unidentified.

Points from the study as a whole: All four CD4+ subsets of Type 1 diabetes patients contained TCRB CDR3s that were moderately but significantly shorter. Diminished insertions and augmented deletions at VDJ junctions characterized type 1 diabetes patients.

The V end lost 7 bases, the J end lost 2 bases, and 6 bases lay between the germline ends. CDR3 length equals 11 residues. Germline-derived CDR1 and CDR2 are SGHNT and YYREEE (reference sequence). This rearrangement joins TRBV5-4 to TRBJ1-1; perhaps TRBD1 as D (5 bases). The source of this sequence is a woman aged 18-30 years with type 1 diabetes. The source material was naive CD4+ T cells from blood. CDR3 loop: CASGANTEAFF. In DNA, the CDR3 is TGTGCCAGCGGGGCAAACACTGAAGCTTTCTTT.